These T cell receptor beta chains were read from a single sample in a study of T cell repertoires in cytomegalovirus infection. Using its own MiXCR run on the reads, TCRdb lists one record per CDR3 protein. Among roughly 990,000 distinct CDR3 sequences listed, around 29% were seen once. The antigens for these receptors are not known. Sequences were derived from cultured CD8+ T cells from PBMCs, sampled from culture after CMV antigen stimulation. Receptors were obtained from a human donor in good health (CMV status not recorded). Some clones in this sample may be carry-over from other donors' samples. Both conserved end residues are part of each CDR3. A D gene is named only where the DNA matches it firmly. Some rows mark clone size as missing; the rest say once, few, many or name a class of expanded clone.

. | TRBJ2-5 | TRBV6-5 | TRBD2 | CASSYGPGGVLRETQYF | TGTGCCAGCAGTTACGGTCCGGGGGGGGTCCTTCGGGAGACCCAGTACTTC
. | TRBJ1-1 | TRBV27 | . | CASSLTTGRAQNTEAFF | TGTGCCAGCAGTTTAACGACAGGCCGGGCTCAGAACACTGAAGCTTTCTTT
. | TRBJ2-3 | TRBV24-1 | . | CATSENFDSTDTQYF | TGTGCCACCAGTGAAAACTTTGACAGCACAGATACGCAGTATTTT
. | TRBJ2-5 | TRBV7-2 | TRBD1 | CASSSPGGRQETQYF | TGTGCCAGCAGTTCCCCAGGGGGCCGACAAGAGACCCAGTACTTC
many | TRBJ1-1 | TRBV27 | TRBD1 | CASSPGTGGTEAFF | TGTGCCAGTAGTCCTGGGACAGGGGGCACTGAAGCTTTCTTT
few | TRBJ2-1 | TRBV27 | TRBD2 | CASISGGPNNEQFF | TGTGCCAGCATTAGCGGGGGGCCTAACAATGAGCAGTTCTTC
. | TRBJ1-4 | TRBV12-3/TRBV12-4 | . | CASSLRIGEKLFF | TGTGCCAGCAGTTTAAGGATTGGAGAAAAACTGTTTTTT
. | TRBJ1-1 | TRBV5-4 | . | CAIQRGTGFNTEAFF | TGTGCCATCCAGCGGGGGACGGGGTTTAACACTGAAGCTTTCTTT
many | TRBJ2-1 | TRBV12-3/TRBV12-4 | . | CASSLGGRDEQFF | TGTGCCAGCAGTTTGGGGGGTCGGGATGAGCAGTTCTTC
many | TRBJ2-1 | TRBV7-9 | TRBD1 | CASSFRDREYEQFF | TGTGCCAGCAGCTTCAGAGACAGGGAGTATGAGCAGTTCTTC
few | TRBJ2-7 | TRBV27 | . | CASSFAGTAYEQYF | TGTGCCAGCAGTTTCGCGGGGACAGCCTACGAGCAGTACTTC
many | TRBJ2-1 | TRBV7-6 | TRBD2 | CASSNRLAGGDNEQFF | TGTGCCAGCAGCAACCGACTAGCGGGGGGGGACAATGAGCAGTTCTTC
. | TRBJ2-7 | TRBV10-3 | . | CAIPSKESAYEQYF | TGTGCCATCCCTTCCAAGGAAAGCGCCTACGAGCAGTACTTC
. | TRBJ2-3 | TRBV6-2/TRBV6-3 | . | CASTPWRLDNTDTQYF | TGTGCCAGCACCCCGTGGAGACTAGACAACACAGATACGCAGTATTTT
few | TRBJ2-5 | TRBV5-8 | TRBD2 | CASSRIPLAGGQETQYF | TGTGCCAGCAGTCGCATACCACTAGCGGGGGGCCAAGAGACCCAGTACTTC
few | TRBJ2-4 | TRBV12-3/TRBV12-4 | . | CASSLVAGAKNIQYF | TGTGCCAGCAGTTTAGTTGCAGGGGCCAAAAACATTCAGTACTTC
many | TRBJ1-1 | TRBV7-9 | . | CASSSGGTTEAFF | TGTGCCAGCAGCTCCGGCGGAACCACTGAAGCTTTCTTT
few | TRBJ2-2 | TRBV6-5 | . | CASSYKTGPTNTGELFF | TGTGCCAGCAGCTATAAGACCGGGCCTACGAACACCGGGGAGCTGTTTTTT
many | TRBJ2-3 | TRBV7-2 | TRBD1 | CASSSQGTGEWTDTQYF | TGTGCCAGCAGCTCCCAGGGGACAGGGGAATGGACAGATACGCAGTATTTT
few | TRBJ1-1 | TRBV7-3 | TRBD1 | CASSWTGLPEAFF | TGTGCCAGCAGCTGGACAGGGCTCCCTGAAGCTTTCTTT
. | TRBJ2-1 | TRBV9 | TRBD2 | CASSQRTSGGASYNEQFF | TGTGCCAGCAGCCAACGGACTAGCGGGGGGGCGTCCTACAATGAGCAGTTCTTC